Included here is one TCR beta chain sequence, with context. The antigen is unknown. These data belong to a study of cytomegalovirus exposure and HLA in healthy donors. Overall study findings and caveats: Reported performance of the classifier showed diagnosis of cytomegalovirus status with high specificity and sensitivity.

60 Vbeta and 13 Jbeta primers were used in PCR. Clones were sequenced by immunoSEQ multiplex PCR, and TCRdb holds only the in-frame ones, with some missing. The sample holds fewer than 180,000 clones, 75% to 85% seen once. The CDR3 is made up of 15 amino acids. Germline CDR1 is MNHNS and CDR2 is SASEGT. Trimming took 4 bases from V and 0 from J, leaving 13 bases between them. The clonotype comes from a human donor in good health. The genes are TRBV6-1 and TRBJ2-7, with a weak D call TRBD2 (6 bases). The sequenced sample consisted of PBMCs. The CDR3 is CASSAGTASSYEQYF. CDR3 nucleotides: TGTGCCAGCAGTGCTGGGACTGCAAGCTCCTACGAGCAGTACTTC.